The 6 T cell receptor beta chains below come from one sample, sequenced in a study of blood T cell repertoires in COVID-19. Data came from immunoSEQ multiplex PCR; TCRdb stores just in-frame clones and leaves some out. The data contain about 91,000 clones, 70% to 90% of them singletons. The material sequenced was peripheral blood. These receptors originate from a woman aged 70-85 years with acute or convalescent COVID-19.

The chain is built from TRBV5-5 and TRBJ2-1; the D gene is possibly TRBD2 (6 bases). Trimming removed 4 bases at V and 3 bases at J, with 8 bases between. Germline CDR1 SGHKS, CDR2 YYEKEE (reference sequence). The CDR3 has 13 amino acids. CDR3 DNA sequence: TGTGCCAGCAGCCCGGGAGTCTACAATGAGCAGTTCTTC. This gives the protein CASSPGVYNEQFF.

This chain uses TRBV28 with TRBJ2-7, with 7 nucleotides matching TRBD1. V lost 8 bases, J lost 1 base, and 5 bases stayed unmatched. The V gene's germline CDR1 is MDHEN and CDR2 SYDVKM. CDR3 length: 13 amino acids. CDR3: CASATGVSYEQYF. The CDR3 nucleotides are TGTGCCAGCGCCACAGGGGTTTCCTACGAGCAGTACTTC.

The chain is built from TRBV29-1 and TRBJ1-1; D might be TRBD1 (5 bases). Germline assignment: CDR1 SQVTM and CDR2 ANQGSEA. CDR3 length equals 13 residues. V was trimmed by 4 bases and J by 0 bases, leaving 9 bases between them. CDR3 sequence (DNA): TGCAGCGTTGTGGGGGGACTGAACACTGAAGCTTTCTTT. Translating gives CSVVGGLNTEAFF.

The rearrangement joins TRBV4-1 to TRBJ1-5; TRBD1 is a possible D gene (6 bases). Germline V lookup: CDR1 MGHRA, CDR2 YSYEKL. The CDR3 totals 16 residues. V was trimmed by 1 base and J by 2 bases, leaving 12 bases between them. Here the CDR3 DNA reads TGCGCCAGCAGCCAAGGTGGTGGGGGCGGCAATCAGCCCCAGCATTTT. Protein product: CASSQGGGGGNQPQHF.

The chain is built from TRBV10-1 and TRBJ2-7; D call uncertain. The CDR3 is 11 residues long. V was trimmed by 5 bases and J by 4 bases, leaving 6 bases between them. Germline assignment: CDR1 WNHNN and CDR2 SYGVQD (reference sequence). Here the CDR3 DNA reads TGCGCCAGCAGTCCTAAATACGAGCAGTACTTC. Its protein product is CASSPKYEQYF.

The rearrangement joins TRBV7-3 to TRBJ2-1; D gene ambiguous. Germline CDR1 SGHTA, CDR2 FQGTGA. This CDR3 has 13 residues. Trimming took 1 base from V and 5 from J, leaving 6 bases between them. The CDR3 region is CASSLSTDNEQFF. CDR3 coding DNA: TGTGCCAGCAGCTTAAGCACGGACAATGAGCAGTTCTTC.